A selection of T cell receptor beta chains follows, all from one sample in a study of shared clonotypes between healthy human individuals. The protocol was immunoSEQ multiplex PCR, while the TCRdb copy is restricted to in-frame clones and leaves out a portion. Of around 2,000,000 clones in the sample, 85% to 95% were seen once. Sequencing used naive CD8+ T cells from PBMCs. These receptors were taken from a man aged 18 to 30 in good health. Some clones in this sample may be carry-over from other donors' samples. The CDR3 runs from the conserved cysteine through the conserved F or W. The D gene is left open where the match is weak. Clone size is shown for a subset of rows, as once, few, many or a class of expanded clone.

abundance	v_gene	j_gene	d_gene	CDR3nt	CDR3aa
.	TRBV27	TRBJ2-1	.	TGTGCCAGCACCCTTAGGGGAGTTGGGTACAATGAGCAGTTCTTC	CASTLRGVGYNEQFF
few	TRBV27	TRBJ2-7	.	TGTGCCAGCGGGATTGGTCCCTACGAGCAGTACTTC	CASGIGPYEQYF
.	TRBV4-1	TRBJ2-2	.	TGCGCCAGCACCTCAGGGATCGGGGAGCTGTTTTTT	CASTSGIGELFF
.	TRBV19	TRBJ2-7	.	TGTGCCAGTAGTATGGATTATTTAAGCTCCTACGAGCAGTACTTC	CASSMDYLSSYEQYF
.	TRBV4-1	TRBJ1-3	.	TGCGCCAGCAGCCAAGATCCCGGAACTGGAAACACCATATATTTT	CASSQDPGTGNTIYF
.	TRBV7-3	TRBJ1-1	.	TGTGCCAGCAGCGACCTAGGGACTGAAGCTTTCTTT	CASSDLGTEAFF
.	TRBV27	TRBJ2-3	.	TGTGCCAGCAGTTTCTACGGCCCCAGCCCAGATACGCAGTATTTT	CASSFYGPSPDTQYF
.	TRBV11-2	TRBJ2-5	.	TGTGCCAGCAGCTTAGTCGGTAGCGGTGGCGGGACCCAGTACTTC	CASSLVGSGGGTQYF
.	TRBV6-5	TRBJ1-5	.	TGTGCCAGCAGTTACGACCGGGAAGGTCAGCCCCAGCATTTT	CASSYDREGQPQHF
.	TRBV14	TRBJ2-7	.	TGTGCCAGCAGCCGGAGGGGACGGAACTCCTACGAGCAGTACTTC	CASSRRGRNSYEQYF
.	TRBV10-3	TRBJ2-2	.	TGTGCCATCAGTGAGACTGGAGGGGCGGGCACCGGGGAGCTGTTTTTT	CAISETGGAGTGELFF
once	TRBV27	TRBJ2-7	.	TGTGCCAGCAGTTTAGTCCGCGACGACGAGCAGTACTTC	CASSLVRDDEQYF
.	TRBV15	TRBJ1-2	.	TGTGCCACCAGCGAGGGACGGCGGAGAGGCTACACCTTC	CATSEGRRRGYTF
once	TRBV29-1	TRBJ1-1	.	TGCAGCGTGGAACTGGGAGCTGAAGCTTTCTTT	CSVELGAEAFF
few	TRBV28	TRBJ1-2	.	TGTGCCAGCACCCCACGCCCTCAGGGAAACTATGGCTACACCTTC	CASTPRPQGNYGYTF
.	TRBV2	TRBJ1-1	.	TGTGCCAGCAGTGAGTGGACAGTTTTGAACACTGAAGCTTTCTTT	CASSEWTVLNTEAFF
.	TRBV28	TRBJ2-7	TRBD2	TGTGCCAGCAGTTTGGCTCTAGCGGGAGCGCCATCCTACGAGCAGTACTTC	CASSLALAGAPSYEQYF
.	TRBV2	TRBJ1-2	.	TGTGCCAGCAGTGAATGGAGGGGTCCGGGCTACACCTTC	CASSEWRGPGYTF
.	TRBV6-6	TRBJ2-5	.	TGTGCCAGCCACCGAATTGGGGAGACCCAGTACTTC	CASHRIGETQYF
.	TRBV27	TRBJ2-2	TRBD2	TGTGCCAGCAGTCGGTCGGGTGTACTAGCGGGCGCCGGGGAGCTGTTTTTT	CASSRSGVLAGAGELFF
.	TRBV14	TRBJ2-1	.	TGTGCCAGCAGCCAAGTGCTCCTAGCGAATGAGCAGTTCTTC	CASSQVLLANEQFF
.	TRBV5-6	TRBJ2-3	.	TGTGCCAGCAGCTGGGGACGGGGAGATACGCAGTATTTT	CASSWGRGDTQYF
.	TRBV5-8	TRBJ1-4	.	TGTGCCAGCAGGCCTGTGAGGGATAATGAAAAACTGTTTTTT	CASRPVRDNEKLFF
.	TRBV7-6	TRBJ2-1	.	TGTGCCAGCAGCTGGGATCAATCCCTATACAATGAGCAGTTCTTC	CASSWDQSLYNEQFF
.	TRBV6-5	TRBJ1-3	.	TGTGCCAGCAGTTACTCGTTGGACTCTGGAAACACCATATATTTT	CASSYSLDSGNTIYF
.	TRBV28	TRBJ1-3	.	TGTGCCAGCAGCCTCGGGGTTTCGGGAAACACCATATATTTT	CASSLGVSGNTIYF
once	TRBV4-2	TRBJ1-2	TRBD1	TGTGCCAGCAGCCACACCGGGACAGGGGACGGCTACACCTTC	CASSHTGTGDGYTF
.	TRBV29-1	TRBJ2-3	TRBD1	TGCAGCGTTGAGGCGACAGGGGCGGTCTCAGATACGCAGTATTTT	CSVEATGAVSDTQYF
.	TRBV5-4	TRBJ1-2	.	TGTGCCAGCAGCCTCTATGGGGCCCTTGGCTACACCTTC	CASSLYGALGYTF
.	TRBV5-1	TRBJ2-7	.	TGCGCCAGCAGCCCCAACGTACAGGTTCCTCTACTCGAGCAGTACTTC	CASSPNVQVPLLEQYF
.	TRBV28	TRBJ2-7	.	TGTGCCAGCAGTTTTGGGACAAGGAGCTCCTACGAGCAGTACTTC	CASSFGTRSSYEQYF
.	TRBV11-2	TRBJ2-7	.	TGTGCCAGCAGCTCACCAGACGGAAGCCTCTACGAGCAGTACTTC	CASSSPDGSLYEQYF
.	TRBV2	TRBJ2-7	.	TGTGCCAGCAGTGACTTTGGGACCGCTACCTACGAGCAGTACTTC	CASSDFGTATYEQYF
.	TRBV4-1	TRBJ1-5	.	TGCGCCAGCAGCCAAGGGTGGGAGGGACCCAATCAGCCCCAGCATTTT	CASSQGWEGPNQPQHF
.	TRBV28	TRBJ1-5	TRBD1	TGTGCCAGCCGGACAGGGATAATGGCCACTCAGCCCCAGCATTTT	CASRTGIMATQPQHF
.	TRBV5-6	TRBJ1-2	TRBD1	TGTGCCAGCAGAAGGACAGGGGACTATGGCTACACCTTC	CASRRTGDYGYTF
.	TRBV28	TRBJ1-2	.	TGTGCCAGCAGTCCCGACATCAACTATGGCTACACCTTC	CASSPDINYGYTF